One sample yielded the 18 T cell receptor beta chains listed below, sequenced in a study of post-analysis software for immune sequencing data. General study results and limits: When patients were compared with controls, about five TRBV segments were more frequent, TRBV5-6, TRBV5-1 and TRBV20-1 among them.

Tagging with unique molecular identifiers was a feature of the TCR beta cDNA libraries. TCRdb re-called the PCR reads with MiXCR, one entry per CDR3 protein. The data hold 740,000 or so distinct CDR3 sequences, with approximately 53% observed a single time. These receptors' targets are unknown. The source material was blood. The source of these receptors is a girl between 10 and 17 years old with multiple sclerosis.

The chain employs TRBV20-1 and TRBJ2-2, with 11 bases that match TRBD2. Trimming at V came to 6 bases and at J to 5 bases, leaving 5 bases not matched to a gene. The germline gives CDR1 DFQATT, CDR2 SNEGSKA (reference sequence). The length of the CDR3 is 14 residues. CDR3 in amino acids: CSAGTSGLTGELFF. In nucleotides, the CDR3 is TGCAGTGCCGGGACTAGCGGCTTGACCGGGGAGCTGTTTTTT.

The chain couples TRBV7-2 to TRBJ2-7; 9 bases match TRBD1. The trim removed 1 base at V and 6 bases at J, leaving 4 bases unmatched. The length of the CDR3 is 14 residues. Looked up from germline, CDR1 is SGHTA and CDR2 is FQGNSA. The CDR3 spells CASSLGGQGREQYF. Here the CDR3 DNA reads TGTGCCAGCAGCTTAGGGGGACAGGGTCGCGAGCAGTACTTC. The whole variable domain, remainder taken from reference TRBV7-2 and TRBJ2-7, is GAGVSQSPSNKVTEKGKDVELRCDPISGHTALYWYRQSLGQGLEFLIYFQGNSAPDKSGLPSDRFSAERTGGSVSTLTIQRTQQEDSAVYLCASSLGGQGREQYFGPGTRLTVT.

The chain uses TRBV12-3 or TRBV12-4 and TRBJ2-6, with 10 bases matching TRBD1. The CDR3 has 18 amino acids. Germline trimming cut 6 bases from V and 4 bases from J; bases unmatched to any gene: 12. The CDR3 DNA is TGTGCCAGCAGCCCCCGGACAGGGGGAAACTCCGGGGCCAACGTCCTGACTTTC. Amino acids: CASSPRTGGNSGANVLTF.

This chain connects TRBV11-3 to TRBJ2-7; 7 bases match TRBD1. The CDR3 spans 13 residues. Germline CDR1 is SGHNT and CDR2 is YENEEA. The ends lost 4 bases at V and 6 bases at J; junction bases unmatched: 6. This CDR3 is CASSSLTGPEQYF. CDR3 nucleotides: TGTGCCAGCAGCTCCCTGACAGGGCCCGAGCAGTACTTC.

This chain links TRBV20-1 with TRBJ2-2; 10 positions agree with TRBD2. The V segment lost 2 bases and the J segment 6 bases; nucleotides outside the gene matches: 6. This CDR3 is 15 amino acids long. CDR1 is DFQATT, CDR2 SNEGSKA, per germline (reference sequence). The DNA of the CDR3 is TGCAGTGCTAGAATGCCTAGCGGGAGCGCCGGGGAGCTGTTTTTT. Translation: CSARMPSGSAGELFF.

The sample holds a few counts of this clonotype. V gene TRBV3-1 combines with J gene TRBJ2-4, with D possibly being TRBD1 (5 bases). The J call is doubtful: the DNA matches TRBJ2-7 better. Germline values: CDR1 LGHDT, CDR2 YNNKEL (reference sequence). CDR3 length equals 16 residues. The CDR3: CASSRSFLGPTYEQYF. CDR3 nucleotide sequence: TGTGCCAGCAGCCGATCTTTTTTGGGGCCTACCTACGAGCAGTACTTC.

The chain combines TRBV7-3 with TRBJ2-1, with 7 bases fitting TRBD1. The J call is in doubt because the DNA end fits TRBJ2-7 better. The length of the CDR3 is 14 residues. CDR1 is SGHTA, CDR2 FQGTGA, per germline. The CDR3, as DNA: TGTGCCAGCAGCTTAATGCAGGGGGACAATGAGCAGTACTTC. Translated, it gives CASSLMQGDNEQYF.

This clonotype occurred once. V is TRBV15 and J is TRBJ2-5, with D tentatively TRBD2 (6 bases). Germline lookup yields CDR1 LNHNV and CDR2 YYDKDF (reference sequence). This CDR3 spans 15 amino acids. Trimming shortened V by 6 bases and J by 1 base, and 15 bases separated the two germline ends. The CDR3 DNA reads TGTGCCACCAGGGAGGGGCAGCTCCCCCAAGAGACCCAGTACTTC. This sequence encodes CATREGQLPQETQYF. The variable domain in full, completed from reference TRBV15 and TRBJ2-5, reads DAMVIQNPRYQVTQFGKPVTLSCSQTLNHNVMYWYQQKSSQAPKLLFHYYDKDFNNEADTPDNFQSRRPNTSFCFLDIRSPGLGDTAMYLCATREGQLPQETQYFGPGTRLLVL.

V and J are TRBV25-1 and TRBJ2-3, with 8 nucleotides matching TRBD1. With 6 bases clipped from V and 5 bases from J, the junction kept 7 bases outside the gene matches. The CDR3 contains 14 residues. In germline, CDR1 is MGHDK, CDR2 SYGVNS. The CDR3 loop is CASRSRGPGDTQYF. The CDR3 DNA is TGTGCCAGCAGAAGCAGGGGGCCCGGAGATACGCAGTATTTT.

In DNA, the CDR3 is TGTGCCAGCAGCCTAGGTGGGGGGGGCGCGGTGAGCTATGGCTACACCTTC. It specifies CASSLGGGGAVSYGYTF. This chain links TRBV11-2 with TRBJ1-2, with D tentatively TRBD1 (6 bases). The V gene's germline CDR1 is SGHAT and CDR2 FQNNGV. Between the trimmed V and J ends, which lost 5 bases and 4 bases, there was a span of 23 bases. The CDR3 spans 17 residues.

The chain links TRBV7-3 to TRBJ2-1, with 7 bases aligning to TRBD2. The germline gives CDR1 SGHTA, CDR2 FQGTGA. Trimming cost V 1 base and J 7 bases; bases outside gene matches: 4. The CDR3 is 14 residues long. The CDR3 bases are TGTGCCAGCAGCTTAAGAAGGACTAGTAATGAGCAGTTCTTC. Its translation is CASSLRRTSNEQFF.

This chain uses TRBV29-1 with TRBJ2-5, with a weak D call TRBD2 (7 bases). The V gene's germline CDR1 is SQVTM and CDR2 ANQGSEA. The CDR3 is 14 residues long. With 8 bases removed from V and 1 base from J, the gap between germline ends came to 17 bases. CDR3 coding DNA: TGCAGCAAAGACCTCGGGGGGCCCCAAGAGACCCAGTACTTC. The encoded protein is CSKDLGGPQETQYF. Looking up the rest from reference TRBV29-1 and TRBJ2-5 gives the full variable domain: SAVISQKPSRDICQRGTSLTIQCQVDSQVTMMFWYRQQPGQSLTLIATANQGSEATYESGFVIDKFPISRPNLTFSTLTVSNMSPEDSSIYLCSKDLGGPQETQYFGPGTRLLVL.

This clonotype was detected once. V usage is TRBV11-2 and J usage is TRBJ2-1; 12 nucleotides agree with TRBD2. This CDR3 is 17 amino acids long. V gave up 5 bases and J gave up 8 bases; unmatched junction bases: 13. Per the germline V gene, CDR1 is SGHAT and CDR2 is FQNNGV. The DNA for the CDR3 is TGTGCCAGCAGCCCGAGGGGGGTGACTAGCGGGAGTGATGAGCAGTTCTTC. Its protein is CASSPRGVTSGSDEQFF.

This rearrangement joins TRBV6-6 to TRBJ1-1, with 12 bases aligning to TRBD1. CDR3 size: 15 residues. Germline V gene lookup returns CDR1 MNHNY and CDR2 SVGAGI (reference sequence). The junction had 6 bases not matched to a gene; V was cut back by 4 bases and J by 6 bases. CDR3 region: CASSSGTGGLSEAFF. CDR3 sequence (DNA): TGTGCCAGCAGTTCTGGGACAGGGGGCTTATCTGAAGCTTTCTTT.

J is TRBJ1-3 and V is TRBV2, with D tentatively TRBD1 (5 bases). CDR1 and CDR2 (germline): SNHLY, FYNNEI. V was clipped by 5 bases and J by 0 bases, with 17 bases between them. The CDR3 extends over 17 amino acids. The CDR3: CASSPARQSHSGNTIYF. In DNA, the CDR3 is TGTGCCAGCAGTCCGGCTCGACAGTCCCACTCTGGAAACACCATATATTTT. Together with reference TRBV2 and TRBJ1-3, the CDR3 gives the full variable domain: EPEVTQTPSHQVTQMGQEVILRCVPISNHLYFYWYRQILGQKVEFLVSFYNNEISEKSEIFDDQFSVERPDGSNFTLKIRSTKLEDSAMYFCASSPARQSHSGNTIYFGEGSWLTVV.

This clonotype has just one count. The rearrangement joins TRBV29-1 to TRBJ2-4, with a tentative D call TRBD2 (6 bases). The DNA end is a closer match to TRBJ2-7, so the J assignment may be wrong. Germline values: CDR1 SQVTM, CDR2 ANQGSEA. CDR3 length equals 14 residues. Here the CDR3 reads CSVPGLYPSYEQYF. The CDR3, as DNA: TGCAGCGTGCCGGGACTCTACCCCTCCTACGAGCAGTACTTC.

The chain links TRBV3-1 to TRBJ2-5, with 7 bases lining up with TRBD2. Germline V lookup: CDR1 LGHDT, CDR2 YNNKEL (reference sequence). The CDR3 contains 14 residues. V shed 3 bases, J shed 4 bases, and the junction held 5 bases outside the gene matches. CDR3 loop: CASSHSGPSETQYF. The CDR3 DNA sequence: TGTGCCAGCAGCCATAGCGGGCCCTCAGAGACCCAGTACTTC.

The chain couples TRBV28 to TRBJ2-3; perhaps TRBD1 as D (6 bases). Germline loops: CDR1 MDHEN, CDR2 SYDVKM. There are 16 residues in the CDR3. The germline V and J ends were trimmed by 5 bases and 2 bases, with 17 bases remaining between them. CDR3 sequence (DNA): TGTGCCAGCAGTCGAGGACAGTTGGGGTTCACAGATACGCAGTATTTT. Its translation: CASSRGQLGFTDTQYF.